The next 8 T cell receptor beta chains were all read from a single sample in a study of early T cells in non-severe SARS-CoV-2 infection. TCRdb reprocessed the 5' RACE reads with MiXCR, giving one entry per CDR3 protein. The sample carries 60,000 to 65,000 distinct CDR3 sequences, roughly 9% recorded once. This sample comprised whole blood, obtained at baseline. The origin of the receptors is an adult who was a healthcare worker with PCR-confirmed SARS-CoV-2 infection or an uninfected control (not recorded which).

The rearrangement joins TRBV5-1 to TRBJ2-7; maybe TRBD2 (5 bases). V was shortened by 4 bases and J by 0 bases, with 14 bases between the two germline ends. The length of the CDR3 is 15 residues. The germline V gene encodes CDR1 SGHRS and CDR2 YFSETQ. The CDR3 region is CASSRDGSSSYEQYF. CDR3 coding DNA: TGCGCCAGCAGCCGGGATGGGTCTAGCTCCTACGAGCAGTACTTC. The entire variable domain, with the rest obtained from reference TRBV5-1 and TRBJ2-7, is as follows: KAGVTQTPRYLIKTRGQQVTLSCSPISGHRSVSWYQQTPGQGLQFLFEYFSETQRNKGNFPGRFSGRQFSNSRSEMNVSTLELGDSALYLCASSRDGSSSYEQYFGPGTRLTVT.

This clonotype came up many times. DNA for the CDR3: TGTGCCAGCAGTCCCGGGACAGGGGGCAATCAGCCCCAGCATTTT. Translated, it gives CASSPGTGGNQPQHF. The V gene is TRBV27, the J gene TRBJ1-5, with 10 positions matching TRBD1. Germline CDR1 and CDR2: MNHEY and SMNVEV (reference sequence). This CDR3 is built from 15 residues. The V segment lost 5 bases and the J segment 2 bases; nucleotides outside the gene matches: 3.

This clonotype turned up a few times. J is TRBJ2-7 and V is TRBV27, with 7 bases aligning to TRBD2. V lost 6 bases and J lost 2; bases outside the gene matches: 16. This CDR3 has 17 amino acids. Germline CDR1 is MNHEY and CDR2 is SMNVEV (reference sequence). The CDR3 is CASSRTGGSVKTYEQYF. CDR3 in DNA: TGTGCCAGCAGCCGAACGGGAGGTAGCGTGAAAACCTACGAGCAGTACTTC.

The CDR3 spells CASSLVRGYTF. The CDR3 coding sequence is TGTGCCAGCAGCTTAGTGAGAGGCTACACCTTC. This rearrangement joins TRBV11-2 to TRBJ1-2; D is unresolved. CDR1 is SGHAT and CDR2 is FQNNGV in the germline V gene. The CDR3 spans 11 residues. The V end lost 1 base, the J end lost 8 bases, and 5 bases lay between the germline ends.

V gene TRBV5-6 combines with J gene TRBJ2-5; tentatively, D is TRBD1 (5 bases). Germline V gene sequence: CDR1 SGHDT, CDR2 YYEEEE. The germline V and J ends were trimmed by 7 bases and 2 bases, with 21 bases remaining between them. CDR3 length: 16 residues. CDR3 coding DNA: TGTGCCAGCCGTAGAGAAAAACTACGACAGCAAGAGACCCAGTACTTC. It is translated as CASRREKLRQQETQYF.

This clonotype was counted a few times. This CDR3 reads CAWSVGGDGNTIYF. In DNA form, the CDR3 reads TGTGCCTGGAGTGTAGGAGGGGATGGAAACACCATATATTTT. The chain uses TRBV30 and TRBJ1-3; weak D call: TRBD1 (5 bases). Trimming left V 0 bases short and J 3 bases short, with 9 bases between. The CDR3 is made up of 14 amino acids. Germline CDR1 GTSNPN, CDR2 SVGIG (reference sequence).

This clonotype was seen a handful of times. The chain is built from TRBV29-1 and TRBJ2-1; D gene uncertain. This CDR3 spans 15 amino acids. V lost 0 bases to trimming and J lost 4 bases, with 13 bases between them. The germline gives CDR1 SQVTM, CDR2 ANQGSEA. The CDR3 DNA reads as TGCAGCGTTGAAGATGCGGAGTCTCGATACAATGAGCAGTTCTTC. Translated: CSVEDAESRYNEQFF.

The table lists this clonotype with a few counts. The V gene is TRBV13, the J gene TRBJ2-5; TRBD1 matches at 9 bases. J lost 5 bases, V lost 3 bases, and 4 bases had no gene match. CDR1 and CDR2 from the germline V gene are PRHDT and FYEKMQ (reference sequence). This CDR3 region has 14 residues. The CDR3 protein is CASSFLTGGETQYF. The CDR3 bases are TGTGCCAGCAGCTTCCTGACAGGGGGGGAGACCCAGTACTTC.